The source of this TCR beta chain is a study of blood T cell repertoires in COVID-19. On the study more broadly: COVID-19 samples from acute and convalescent phases originated in the United States, Italy and Spain. PBMCs, B-cell-depleted T cells, or T cells were the source of the cDNA or gDNA that made up the material.

In the source study's methods: From reference gene primer amplification, estimates of nucleated cell counts were derived. Using immunoSEQ multiplex PCR, the repertoire was profiled, and TCRdb retains in-frame clones only, with some absent. The V and J calls and clone size come from that table; D and trimming were worked out from the DNA. The sample carries around 160,000 clones, around four fifths recorded once. J was trimmed by 2 bases and V by 6 bases; bases with no gene match: 4. This CDR3 is built from 14 residues. CDR1 is ENHRY and CDR2 is SYGVKD in the germline V gene. The chain is built from TRBV10-3 and TRBJ2-7; 10 bases map to TRBD1. Sequenced sample: peripheral blood. The receptor's source is a middle-aged woman with active or convalescent COVID-19. This CDR3 is CAISSDRGTYEQYF. CDR3 DNA sequence: TGTGCCATCAGCTCGGACAGGGGGACCTACGAGCAGTACTTC.